The 13 T cell receptor beta chains below all came from one sample that was sequenced in a study of cytomegalovirus exposure and HLA in healthy donors. PCR amplification relied on 60 Vbeta primers (plus 13 Jbeta primers). Produced via immunoSEQ multiplex PCR; TCRdb's table is partial and in-frame only. The sample has under 250,000 clones, 70% to 80% seen once; the top ten hold 3.5% to 4%. Sequencing used PBMCs. These receptors all stem from a male donor in good health and CMV-seronegative.

This rearrangement joins TRBV28 to TRBJ1-3; D might be TRBD1 (6 bases). V was pared by 6 bases and J by 0 bases, with 21 bases between. The germline V gene encodes CDR1 MDHEN and CDR2 SYDVKM. CDR3 size: 18 residues. The CDR3 here is CASSPTGIGKDSGNTIYF. CDR3 DNA sequence: TGTGCCAGCAGCCCCACAGGGATCGGGAAGGACTCTGGAAACACCATATATTTT.

This sequence joins TRBV19 and TRBJ1-4, with 7 bases aligning to TRBD1. With V trimmed by 4 bases and J by 8 bases, 10 bases remained unmatched. CDR3 length equals 15 residues. Germline loops: CDR1 LNHDA, CDR2 SQIVND (reference sequence). This chain's CDR3 is CASSTRGQVVEKLFF. CDR3 DNA: TGTGCCAGTAGTACAAGGGGGCAAGTAGTGGAAAAACTGTTTTTT. Based on the CDR3 plus reference TRBV19 and TRBJ1-4, the full variable domain is DGGITQSPKYLFRKEGQNVTLSCEQNLNHDAMYWYRQDPGQGLRLIYYSQIVNDFQKGDIAEGYSVSREKKESFPLTVTSAQKNPTAFYLCASSTRGQVVEKLFFGSGTQLSVL.

V gene TRBV29-1 combines with J gene TRBJ2-1; 9 bases align to TRBD2. The CDR3 has 16 amino acids. Per germline, CDR1 SQVTM and CDR2 ANQGSEA. J was trimmed by 0 bases and V by 6 bases; bases with no gene match: 9. DNA for the CDR3: TGCAGCGTCGCTGGAAGCGGGAGGAACTCCTACAATGAGCAGTTCTTC. Its protein product is CSVAGSGRNSYNEQFF.

This chain uses TRBV6-1 with TRBJ2-3, with D perhaps TRBD1 (6 bases). Germline V gene lookup returns CDR1 MNHNS and CDR2 SASEGT. V lost 6 bases, J lost 5 bases, and 15 bases lay in between. The CDR3 contains 14 residues. The CDR3 nucleotides read TGTGCCAGCAGCGGGACACCTTTTCTAGATACGCAGTATTTT. Its translation is CASSGTPFLDTQYF.

The CDR3, as DNA: TGTGCCAGCAGTGAAGGGACTCGCTCTGGAAACACCATATATTTT. Amino acids: CASSEGTRSGNTIYF. The chain links TRBV6-1 to TRBJ1-3; D unclear. CDR3 length: 15 amino acids. The germline gives CDR1 MNHNS, CDR2 SASEGT. Trimming left V 1 base short and J 0 bases short, with 7 bases between.

As to this clone: One junction end disagrees with the germline gene, perhaps due to a read error. The J gene is TRBJ1-2, the V gene TRBV19; D is possibly TRBD1 (6 bases). This CDR3 contains 14 residues. The germline CDR1 and CDR2 sequences are LNHDA and SQIVND (reference sequence). CDR3 loop: CASSLTGSSYGYIF. CDR3 bases: TGTGCCAGTAGTCTAACAGGGAGCTCCTATGGCTACATCTTC.

The V and J genes are TRBV19 and TRBJ1-2, with 7 bases aligning to TRBD1. The CDR3 consists of 15 residues. Germline loops: CDR1 LNHDA, CDR2 SQIVND (reference sequence). Trimming took 5 bases from V and 0 from J; bases not matched to a gene: 6. The CDR3 nucleotides are TGTGCCAGTAGTTCCCAGGGACAGACTAACTATGGCTACACCTTC. Protein sequence: CASSSQGQTNYGYTF. The full variable domain, its missing parts supplied by reference TRBV19 and TRBJ1-2, is DGGITQSPKYLFRKEGQNVTLSCEQNLNHDAMYWYRQDPGQGLRLIYYSQIVNDFQKGDIAEGYSVSREKKESFPLTVTSAQKNPTAFYLCASSSQGQTNYGYTFGSGTRLTVV.

The V and J genes are TRBV18 and TRBJ1-6; TRBD1 matches 7 bases. CDR1 and CDR2 (germline): KGHSH, LQKENI. The CDR3 has 15 residues. J was trimmed by 7 bases and V by 0 bases; bases with no gene match: 3. Here the CDR3 DNA reads TGTGCCAGCTCACCACCGTCAGGGGGAAATTCACCCCTCCACTTT. The encoded protein is CASSPPSGGNSPLHF.

A few counts support this clone. The rearrangement uses TRBV7-9 and TRBJ1-4, with TRBD1 matching over 9 bases. Germline V gene data show CDR1 as SEHNR and CDR2 as FQNEAQ (reference sequence). This CDR3 comprises 14 residues. Germline trimming cut 5 bases from V and 5 bases from J; bases unmatched to any gene: 3. CDR3 protein: CASSVTGGNEKLFF. As DNA, the CDR3 is TGTGCCAGCAGCGTTACAGGGGGCAATGAAAAACTGTTTTTT.

V and J are TRBV19 and TRBJ2-1; 12 bases line up with TRBD2. The CDR3 is made up of 16 amino acids. V was pared by 5 bases and J by 6 bases, with 8 bases of the junction left unmatched. CDR1 LNHDA and CDR2 SQIVND come from the germline V gene (reference sequence). The CDR3 DNA reads TGTGCCAGTAGTCACGGACGGACTAGCGGGATCAATGAGCAGTTCTTC. Its translation is CASSHGRTSGINEQFF. Using reference TRBV19 and TRBJ2-1 for the parts outside the CDR3, the full variable domain is DGGITQSPKYLFRKEGQNVTLSCEQNLNHDAMYWYRQDPGQGLRLIYYSQIVNDFQKGDIAEGYSVSREKKESFPLTVTSAQKNPTAFYLCASSHGRTSGINEQFFGPGTRLTVL.

The gene calls are TRBV6-5 and TRBJ2-7, with TRBD2 identical over 8 bases. This CDR3 region has 14 residues. J gave up 6 bases and V 9 bases, and 13 bases lay outside the gene matches. CDR1 MNHEY and CDR2 SVGAGI come from the germline V gene. Here the CDR3 reads CARPPGLVGSEQYF. As DNA, the CDR3 is TGTGCCAGGCCGCCGGGACTAGTGGGTTCCGAGCAGTACTTC.

The rearrangement uses TRBV29-1 and TRBJ2-2; D is possibly TRBD2 (5 bases). There are 16 residues in the CDR3. CDR1 and CDR2 (germline): SQVTM, ANQGSEA. Trimming removed 7 bases from V and 3 bases from J, with 21 bases in between. The DNA of the CDR3 is TGCAGCGCTTGCCGAGGGTTCGGGCGTGACACCGGGGAGCTGTTTTTT. Translated: CSACRGFGRDTGELFF.

The J gene is TRBJ2-5, the V gene TRBV7-9, with 9 bases lining up with TRBD1. The end of the DNA is better explained by TRBJ2-7, so the J call may be wrong. The length of the CDR3 is 14 residues. The V gene's germline CDR1 is SEHNR and CDR2 FQNEAQ (reference sequence). DNA of the CDR3: TGTGCCAGCAGCTTGCCGGGACAGGGATCCGAGCAGTACTTC. Amino acids: CASSLPGQGSEQYF.